What follows is one TCR beta chain and its context. Lesional scalp punch biopsies and peripheral blood came from alopecia areata patients. cDNA serving as the sequencing template came from extracted, reverse transcribed RNA. This table comes from immunoSEQ multiplex PCR, and its TCRdb copy is limited to in-frame clones, with some not included. The profile shows 61,000 or so clones, 96% of them singletons. These data come from a study of CD8+ T cells in alopecia areata. V was pared by 1 base and J by 2 bases, with 4 bases of the junction left unmatched. This CDR3 contains 15 residues. Germline CDR1 reads SGHVS; CDR2 reads FQNEAQ.

The rearrangement joins TRBV7-8 to TRBJ2-5, with 7 nucleotides matching TRBD2. This receptor was identified in a human donor with alopecia areata. The sample consisted of CD8+ T cells sorted from blood, taken at week 0. The CDR3 loop is CASSLELAAQETQYF. CDR3 coding DNA: TGTGCCAGCAGCTTAGAGCTAGCGGCACAAGAGACCCAGTACTTC.